This T cell receptor beta chain was identified during a study of a mutant IDH1 vaccine in newly diagnosed glioma. Study context: Vaccination began 4-6 weeks post radiotherapy alone, or with temozolomide cycles. Those enrolled had earlier been treated with radiotherapy, temozolomide, or both, mostly both.

Germline V lookup: CDR1 SGHAT, CDR2 FQDESV (reference sequence). The CDR3 runs to 11 residues. V lost 1 base and J lost 4, with 1 base in between. In the case of this clone: No antigen is known for it.

This sample's time point: week 35, safety follow-up. Doses of 300 ug of mutant IDH1 20-mer peptide were given with topical imiquimod. Assay: immunoSEQ multiplex PCR; the TCRdb copy retains only in-frame clones and omits some. The data show some 54,000 clones, with 80% to 85% seen just once and about 4% held by the top ten. This receptor was taken from a woman aged 18-35 years with glioma. The V call is TRBV11-1, the J call TRBJ2-5; D not resolved. The sample consisted of PBMCs, taken from a glioma patient whose treatment included an IDH1 peptide vaccine. The CDR3 DNA is TGTGCCAGCAGCTTAGGAGAGACCCAGTACTTC. This sequence encodes CASSLGETQYF.